Listed below are T cell receptor beta chains from one sample, sequenced in a study. TCRdb ran MiXCR on the reads and lists one entry per CDR3 protein. The sample includes 15,000 or so distinct CDR3 sequences, about 38% of them seen just once. The sequencing input was blood. The receptor set was obtained from a human donor. CDR3s include the opening cysteine and the closing phenylalanine or tryptophan. The order of the fields is V gene, CDR3 length, D gene, clone size, J gene, CDR3 DNA, CDR3 protein. A D gene is named only where the DNA matches it firmly. Clone size is given for some rows only: seen once, a few or many times, or a class if the clone is expanded.

V gene: TRBV4-3; CDR3 length: 15; D gene: .; clone size: medium-sized; J gene: TRBJ1-5; CDR3 DNA: TGCGCCAGCAGCCAAGAGGGATTCGGCAATCAGCCCCAGCATTTT; CDR3 protein: CASSQEGFGNQPQHF
V gene: TRBV6-2/TRBV6-3; CDR3 length: 14; D gene: .; clone size: medium-sized; J gene: TRBJ1-1; CDR3 DNA: TGTGCCAGCAGTTATCTTACAGCAAACACTGAAGCTTTCTTT; CDR3 protein: CASSYLTANTEAFF
V gene: TRBV9; CDR3 length: 15; D gene: .; clone size: many; J gene: TRBJ2-1; CDR3 DNA: TGTGCCAGCAGCGGAGGGACGGCTATTTACAATGAGCAGTTCTTC; CDR3 protein: CASSGGTAIYNEQFF
V gene: TRBV4-1; CDR3 length: 16; D gene: .; clone size: .; J gene: TRBJ1-1; CDR3 DNA: TGCGCCAGCAGCCAAGATATGAGCTCTTCGGACACTGAAGCTTTCTTT; CDR3 protein: CASSQDMSSSDTEAFF
V gene: TRBV4-3; CDR3 length: 15; D gene: TRBD1; clone size: many; J gene: TRBJ2-7; CDR3 DNA: TGCGCCAGCAGCCAGGATTCGGACAGGACCTACGAGCAGTACTTC; CDR3 protein: CASSQDSDRTYEQYF
V gene: TRBV2; CDR3 length: 19; D gene: .; clone size: .; J gene: TRBJ2-6; CDR3 DNA: TGTGCCAGCAGTTTATGGCCCGACAGGCGCCTGTCCGGGGCCAACGTCCTGACTTTC; CDR3 protein: CASSLWPDRRLSGANVLTF
V gene: TRBV7-9; CDR3 length: 14; D gene: .; clone size: .; J gene: TRBJ2-7; CDR3 DNA: TGTGCCAGCAGCTTACCGCTAACCCCCTACGAGCAGTACTTC; CDR3 protein: CASSLPLTPYEQYF
V gene: TRBV4-2; CDR3 length: 18; D gene: TRBD2; clone size: medium-sized; J gene: TRBJ2-7; CDR3 DNA: TGTGCCAGCAGCCAAGAGGGACCAGCGGGAGTCAACACCTACGAGCAGTACTTC; CDR3 protein: CASSQEGPAGVNTYEQYF
V gene: TRBV28; CDR3 length: 20; D gene: TRBD2; clone size: .; J gene: TRBJ2-3; CDR3 DNA: TGTGCCAGCAGTTTCAGGGGACTAGCGGGAGGGCCGCAAGGCACAGATACGCAGTATTTT; CDR3 protein: CASSFRGLAGGPQGTDTQYF
V gene: TRBV18; CDR3 length: 14; D gene: TRBD1; clone size: .; J gene: TRBJ2-1; CDR3 DNA: TGTGCCAGCTCACCAATGCAGGGGGCGGGTGAGCAGTTCTTC; CDR3 protein: CASSPMQGAGEQFF
V gene: TRBV29-1; CDR3 length: 14; D gene: TRBD1; clone size: many; J gene: TRBJ1-4; CDR3 DNA: TGCAGCGTTGGAAGTCAGGGGGCGGATGAAAAACTGTTTTTT; CDR3 protein: CSVGSQGADEKLFF
V gene: TRBV20-1; CDR3 length: 15; D gene: .; clone size: .; J gene: TRBJ2-1; CDR3 DNA: TGCAGTGCTAGAGATGTGGGGCGAACCTACAATGAGCAGTTCTTC; CDR3 protein: CSARDVGRTYNEQFF
V gene: TRBV4-1; CDR3 length: 16; D gene: .; clone size: few; J gene: TRBJ1-4; CDR3 DNA: TGCGCCAGCAGCCAAGATAGCCGGGGGCGACACGAAAAACTGTTTTTT; CDR3 protein: CASSQDSRGRHEKLFF
V gene: TRBV4-3; CDR3 length: 18; D gene: TRBD2; clone size: many; J gene: TRBJ2-5; CDR3 DNA: TGCGCCAGCAGCCAATCATTGGGGTTTAGGCGGGAGGCCGAGACCCAGTACTTC; CDR3 protein: CASSQSLGFRREAETQYF
V gene: TRBV29-1; CDR3 length: 13; D gene: .; clone size: .; J gene: TRBJ1-2; CDR3 DNA: TGTAACATTGTGGGGACACCTGGCTATGGCTACACCTTC; CDR3 protein: CNIVGTPGYGYTF
V gene: TRBV19; CDR3 length: 16; D gene: TRBD2; clone size: .; J gene: TRBJ2-1; CDR3 DNA: TGTGCCAGTACCACGGGTCTAGCGGAACGCACAGATACGCAGTTCTTC; CDR3 protein: CASTTGLAERTDTQFF
V gene: TRBV30; CDR3 length: 11; D gene: .; clone size: .; J gene: TRBJ1-1; CDR3 DNA: TGTGCCTGGAGTGTGAACTTAGTAGCTTTCTTT; CDR3 protein: CAWSVNLVAFF
V gene: TRBV4-1; CDR3 length: 23; D gene: .; clone size: .; J gene: TRBJ1-5; CDR3 DNA: .; CDR3 protein: CASSPAGTGTTSSTSGGNQPQHF
V gene: TRBV29-1; CDR3 length: 13; D gene: .; clone size: many; J gene: TRBJ1-4; CDR3 DNA: TGCAGCGTTATTATAACAGGGAGTGAAAAACTGTTTTTT; CDR3 protein: CSVIITGSEKLFF
V gene: TRBV30; CDR3 length: 20; D gene: .; clone size: .; J gene: TRBJ1-5; CDR3 DNA: .; CDR3 protein: CAWSDGGEAFFGQGTQPQHF
V gene: TRBV29-1; CDR3 length: 13; D gene: .; clone size: medium-sized; J gene: TRBJ2-3; CDR3 DNA: TGCAGCACGTCCCGCAGCGGCACAGATACGCAGTATTTT; CDR3 protein: CSTSRSGTDTQYF
V gene: TRBV30; CDR3 length: 17; D gene: TRBD1; clone size: .; J gene: TRBJ1-1; CDR3 DNA: TGTGCCTGTAACATTGTGGGGACAGTTCCCTTGGACACTGAAGCTTTCTTT; CDR3 protein: CACNIVGTVPLDTEAFF
V gene: TRBV4-3; CDR3 length: 15; D gene: TRBD1; clone size: few; J gene: TRBJ1-6; CDR3 DNA: TGCGCCAGCAGCCAAGACAGGGGGAGAAACTCACCCCTCCACTTT; CDR3 protein: CASSQDRGRNSPLHF
V gene: TRBV4-2; CDR3 length: 11; D gene: .; clone size: .; J gene: TRBJ2-7; CDR3 DNA: TGTGCCAGCAGTAGCTCCTACGAGCAGTACTTC; CDR3 protein: CASSSSYEQYF
V gene: TRBV4-3; CDR3 length: 17; D gene: .; clone size: many; J gene: TRBJ2-3; CDR3 DNA: TGCGCCAGCAGCCAAGATGGTGGGAGCGGGCGTACAGATACGCAGTATTTT; CDR3 protein: CASSQDGGSGRTDTQYF
V gene: TRBV29-1; CDR3 length: 15; D gene: .; clone size: .; J gene: TRBJ2-6; CDR3 DNA: TGCAGCGTTTCAGGGCTGTGCTCTGGGGCCAACGTCCTGACTTTC; CDR3 protein: CSVSGLCSGANVLTF
V gene: TRBV4-3; CDR3 length: 18; D gene: TRBD1; clone size: many; J gene: TRBJ1-4; CDR3 DNA: TGCGCCAGCAGCCAGTCCATCAACATAGGGACAGGGGTTGAAAAACTGTTTTTT; CDR3 protein: CASSQSINIGTGVEKLFF
V gene: TRBV30; CDR3 length: 23; D gene: .; clone size: .; J gene: TRBJ1-1; CDR3 DNA: TGTGCCTGGAGTGATGGAGGGTTTGTTTTTGTACAAAGCTGTAACATTGTCCCCACTGAAGCTTTCTTT; CDR3 protein: CAWSDGGFVFVQSCNIVPTEAFF
V gene: TRBV20-1; CDR3 length: 16; D gene: .; clone size: many; J gene: TRBJ2-7; CDR3 DNA: TGCAGTGCTAGACCTCTAATCGACTGGGGACGATGGGAGCAGTACTTC; CDR3 protein: CSARPLIDWGRWEQYF
V gene: TRBV11-3; CDR3 length: 13; D gene: .; clone size: many; J gene: TRBJ1-5; CDR3 DNA: TGTGCCAGCAGCTTCGGTCCCGATCAGCCCCAGCATTTT; CDR3 protein: CASSFGPDQPQHF
V gene: TRBV4-2; CDR3 length: 14; D gene: TRBD1; clone size: many; J gene: TRBJ1-2; CDR3 DNA: TGTGCCAGCAGCCCTGGGACAGGGGAGTATGGCTACACCTTC; CDR3 protein: CASSPGTGEYGYTF
V gene: TRBV30; CDR3 length: 12; D gene: .; clone size: few; J gene: TRBJ1-2; CDR3 DNA: TGTGCCTGTCGGTCGGGTGACTATGGCTACACCTTC; CDR3 protein: CACRSGDYGYTF
V gene: TRBV19; CDR3 length: 15; D gene: .; clone size: .; J gene: TRBJ1-2; CDR3 DNA: TGTGCCAGTAGTATGCCGCCATGGAGGGACTATGGCTACACCTTC; CDR3 protein: CASSMPPWRDYGYTF
V gene: TRBV4-3; CDR3 length: 14; D gene: .; clone size: medium-sized; J gene: TRBJ2-1; CDR3 DNA: TGCGCCAGCAGCCAAGATCCCTCCTACAATGAGCAGTTCTTC; CDR3 protein: CASSQDPSYNEQFF
V gene: TRBV30; CDR3 length: 14; D gene: .; clone size: .; J gene: TRBJ2-2; CDR3 DNA: .; CDR3 protein: CAWSVAYAPGSCFF